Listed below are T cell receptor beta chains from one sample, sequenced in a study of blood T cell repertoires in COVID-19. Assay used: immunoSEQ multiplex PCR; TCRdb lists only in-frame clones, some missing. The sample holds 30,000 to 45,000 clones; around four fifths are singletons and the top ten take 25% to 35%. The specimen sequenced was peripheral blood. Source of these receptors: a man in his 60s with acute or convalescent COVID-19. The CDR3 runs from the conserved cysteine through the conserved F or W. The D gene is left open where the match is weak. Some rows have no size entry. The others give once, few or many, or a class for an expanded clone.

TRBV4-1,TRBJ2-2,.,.,CASSQDQFGLYNTGELFF,TGCGCCAGCAGCCAAGATCAATTTGGCCTTTACAACACCGGGGAGCTGTTTTTT
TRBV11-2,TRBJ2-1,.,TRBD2,CASSYGTSGNEQFF,TGTGCCAGCAGCTATGGGACTAGCGGGAATGAGCAGTTCTTC
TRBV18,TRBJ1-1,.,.,CASSPGQINTEAFF,TGTGCCAGCTCACCTGGACAGATTAACACTGAAGCTTTCTTT
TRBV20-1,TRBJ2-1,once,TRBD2,CSARGTSEQFF,TGCAGTGCTAGAGGGACTAGCGAGCAGTTCTTC
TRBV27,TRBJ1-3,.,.,CASSLNGRVGNTIYF,TGTGCCAGCAGTTTAAATGGCAGGGTTGGAAACACCATATATTTT
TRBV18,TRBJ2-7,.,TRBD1,CASSQDRAVGEQYF,TGTGCCAGCTCACAAGACAGGGCCGTGGGAGAGCAGTACTTC
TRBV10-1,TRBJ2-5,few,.,CASSAGISGETQYF,TGCGCCAGCAGTGCGGGGATCTCCGGGGAGACCCAGTACTTC
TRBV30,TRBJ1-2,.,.,CAWTWDTGNGYTF,TGTGCCTGGACGTGGGACACTGGGAATGGCTACACCTTC
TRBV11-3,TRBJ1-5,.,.,CASSLGGHQPQHF,TGTGCCAGCAGCTTAGGAGGGCATCAGCCCCAGCATTTT
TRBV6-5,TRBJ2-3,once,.,CASRLGGSTDTQYF,TGTGCCAGCAGACTCGGGGGAAGCACAGATACGCAGTATTTT
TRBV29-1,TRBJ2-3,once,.,CSVGPPGHFTDTQYF,TGCAGCGTTGGGCCCCCGGGACACTTCACAGATACGCAGTATTTT
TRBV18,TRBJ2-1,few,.,CASSAENEQFF,TGTGCCAGCTCGGCCGAAAATGAGCAGTTCTTC
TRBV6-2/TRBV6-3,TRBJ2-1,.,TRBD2,CASSSRGSGRAHEQFF,TGTGCCAGCAGTTCCCGAGGTAGCGGGAGGGCCCATGAGCAGTTCTTC
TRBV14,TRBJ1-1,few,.,CASSQDQIGVGDSGAFF,TGTGCCAGCAGCCAAGATCAAATAGGGGTGGGTGATTCGGGAGCTTTCTTT
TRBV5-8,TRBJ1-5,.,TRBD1,CASSLVTGVEDQPQHF,TGTGCCAGCAGCTTGGTGACAGGGGTGGAGGATCAGCCCCAGCATTTT
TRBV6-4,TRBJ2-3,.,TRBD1,CASSETGGGTDTQYF,TGTGCCAGCAGTGAAACAGGGGGCGGGACAGATACGCAGTATTTT
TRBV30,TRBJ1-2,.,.,CAWSAGQNYGYTF,TGTGCCTGGAGTGCCGGACAGAACTATGGCTACACCTTC
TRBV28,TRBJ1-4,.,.,CASRETGQYNEKLFF,TGTGCCAGCAGGGAAACAGGCCAGTATAATGAAAAACTGTTTTTT
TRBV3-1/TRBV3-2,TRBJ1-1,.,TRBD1,CASSWGQGSTEAFF,TGTGCCAGCAGCTGGGGACAGGGAAGCACTGAAGCTTTCTTT
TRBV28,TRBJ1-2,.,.,CASSSPGTGYTF,TGTGCCAGCAGTTCCCCCGGGACAGGCTACACCTTC
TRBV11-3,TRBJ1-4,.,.,CASSSGDFTTNEKLFF,TGTGCCAGCAGCTCGGGTGACTTCACAACTAATGAAAAACTGTTTTTT
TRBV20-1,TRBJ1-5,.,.,CSASFRSGNQPQHF,TGCAGTGCTAGTTTTCGGTCGGGCAATCAGCCCCAGCATTTT
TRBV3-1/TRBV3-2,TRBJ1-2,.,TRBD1,CASSQVQGGGYTF,TGTGCCAGCAGCCAAGTACAGGGGGGTGGCTACACCTTC
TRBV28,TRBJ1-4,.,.,CASSLIGDGEKLFF,TGTGCCAGCAGTTTAATAGGGGATGGGGAAAAACTGTTTTTT
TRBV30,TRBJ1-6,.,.,CAWRYGDNSPLHF,TGTGCCTGGAGATACGGTGATAATTCACCCCTCCACTTT
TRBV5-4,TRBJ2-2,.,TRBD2,CASSSTSGRADTGELFF,TGTGCCAGCAGCTCGACTAGCGGGAGGGCCGACACCGGGGAGCTGTTTTTT
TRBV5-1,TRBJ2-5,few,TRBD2,CASSLVLAGVGETQYF,TGCGCCAGCAGCTTAGTCCTAGCGGGAGTCGGGGAGACCCAGTACTTC
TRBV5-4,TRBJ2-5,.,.,CASRETGLGETQYF,TGTGCCAGCAGAGAAACAGGGTTAGGGGAGACCCAGTACTTC
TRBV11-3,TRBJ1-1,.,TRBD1,CASSLDRVDTEAFF,TGTGCCAGCAGCCTTGACAGGGTGGACACTGAAGCTTTCTTT
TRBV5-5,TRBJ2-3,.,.,CASSSHPEGSTDTQYF,TGTGCCAGCAGCTCCCACCCGGAGGGTAGCACAGATACGCAGTATTTT
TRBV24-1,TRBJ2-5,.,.,CATSDLPAGEETQYF,TGTGCCACCAGTGATCTCCCCGCAGGGGAGGAGACCCAGTACTTC
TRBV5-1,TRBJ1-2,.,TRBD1,CASSTAGTGGAGGYTF,TGCGCCAGCAGCACCGCCGGGACAGGGGGCGCAGGGGGCTACACCTTC
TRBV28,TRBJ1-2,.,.,CASSLGGLANNYGYTF,TGTGCCAGCAGTTTGGGGGGACTGGCGAATAACTATGGCTACACCTTC
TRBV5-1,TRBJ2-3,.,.,CASSLLGTDTQYF,TGCGCCAGCAGCTTGCTAGGCACAGATACGCAGTATTTT
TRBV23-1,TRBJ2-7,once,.,CASTEVSYEQYF,TGCGCCAGCACTGAGGTCTCCTACGAGCAGTACTTC
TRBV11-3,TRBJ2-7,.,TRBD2,CASSPHDLAGSYEQYF,TGTGCCAGCAGCCCCCACGATTTAGCGGGAAGCTACGAGCAGTACTTC
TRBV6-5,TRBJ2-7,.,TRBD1,CASRRTGSEQYF,TGTGCCAGCAGACGGACAGGGAGCGAGCAGTACTTC
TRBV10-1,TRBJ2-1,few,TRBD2,CASSESTSGGNEQFF,TGCGCCAGCAGTGAGTCAACTAGCGGGGGAAATGAGCAGTTCTTC
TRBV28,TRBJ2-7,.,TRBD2,CASSLRTSGSVNEQYF,TGTGCCAGCAGTTTAAGGACTAGCGGGAGCGTCAACGAGCAGTACTTC
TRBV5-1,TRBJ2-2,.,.,CASSLIEPGLGTGELFF,TGCGCCAGCAGCTTGATAGAGCCGGGACTGGGGACCGGGGAGCTGTTTTTT
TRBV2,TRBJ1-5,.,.,CASSELNQPQHF,TGTGCCAGCAGTGAACTGAATCAGCCCCAGCATTTT
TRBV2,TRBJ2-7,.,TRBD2,CASSEGGLAGGPLDEQYF,TGTGCCAGCAGTGAAGGGGGACTAGCGGGAGGGCCCTTAGACGAGCAGTACTTC
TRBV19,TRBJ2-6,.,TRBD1,CASSTPTGGSGANVLTF,TGTGCCAGTAGTACGCCTACAGGGGGCTCTGGGGCCAACGTCCTGACTTTC